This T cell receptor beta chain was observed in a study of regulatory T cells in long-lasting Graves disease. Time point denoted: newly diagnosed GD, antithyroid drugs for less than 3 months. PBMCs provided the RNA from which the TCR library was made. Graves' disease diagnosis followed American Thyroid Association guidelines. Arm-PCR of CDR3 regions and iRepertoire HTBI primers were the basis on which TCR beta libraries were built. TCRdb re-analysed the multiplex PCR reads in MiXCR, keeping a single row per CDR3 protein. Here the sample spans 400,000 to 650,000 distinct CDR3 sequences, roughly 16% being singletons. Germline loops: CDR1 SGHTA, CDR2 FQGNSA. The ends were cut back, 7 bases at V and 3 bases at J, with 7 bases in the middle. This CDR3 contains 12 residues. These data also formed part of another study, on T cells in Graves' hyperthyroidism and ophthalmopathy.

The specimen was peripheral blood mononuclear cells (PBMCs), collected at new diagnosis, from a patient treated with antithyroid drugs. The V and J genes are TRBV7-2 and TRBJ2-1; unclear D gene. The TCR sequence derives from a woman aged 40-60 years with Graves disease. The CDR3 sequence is CASIRVYNEQFF. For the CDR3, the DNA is TGTGCCAGCATAAGGGTCTACAATGAGCAGTTCTTC. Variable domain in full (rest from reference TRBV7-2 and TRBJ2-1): GAGVSQSPSNKVTEKGKDVELRCDPISGHTALYWYRQSLGQGLEFLIYFQGNSAPDKSGLPSDRFSAERTGGSVSTLTIQRTQQEDSAVYLCASIRVYNEQFFGPGTRLTVL.